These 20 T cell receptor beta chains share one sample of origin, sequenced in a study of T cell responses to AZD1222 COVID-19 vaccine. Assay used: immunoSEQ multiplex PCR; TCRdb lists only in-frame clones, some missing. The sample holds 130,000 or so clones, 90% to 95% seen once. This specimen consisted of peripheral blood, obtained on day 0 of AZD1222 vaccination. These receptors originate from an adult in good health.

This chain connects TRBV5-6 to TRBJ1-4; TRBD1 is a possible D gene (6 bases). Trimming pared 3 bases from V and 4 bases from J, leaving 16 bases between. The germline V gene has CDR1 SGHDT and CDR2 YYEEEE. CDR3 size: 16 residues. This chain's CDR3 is CASSSRGRGGNEKLFF. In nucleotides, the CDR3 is TGTGCCAGCAGCTCCCGGGGGAGAGGGGGTAATGAAAAACTGTTTTTT.

In nucleotides, the CDR3 is TGTGCCAGCAGCTCCGGACTAGCGGCCACCGGGGAGCTGTTTTTT. It yields the protein CASSSGLAATGELFF. The chain links TRBV13 to TRBJ2-2; TRBD2 matches at 10 bases. In germline, CDR1 is PRHDT, CDR2 FYEKMQ (reference sequence). This CDR3 has 15 residues. Trimming at V came to 4 bases and at J to 4 bases, leaving 3 bases not matched to a gene.

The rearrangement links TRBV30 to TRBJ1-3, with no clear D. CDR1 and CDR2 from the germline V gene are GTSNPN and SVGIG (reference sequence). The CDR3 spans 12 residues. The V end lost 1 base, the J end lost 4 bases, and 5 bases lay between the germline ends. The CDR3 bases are TGTGCCTGGAGTGGATCAGGAAACACCATATATTTT. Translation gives CAWSGSGNTIYF.

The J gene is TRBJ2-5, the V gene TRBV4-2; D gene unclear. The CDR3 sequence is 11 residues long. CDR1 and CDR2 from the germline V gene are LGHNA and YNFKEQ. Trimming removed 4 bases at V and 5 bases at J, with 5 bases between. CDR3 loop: CASSRTETQYF. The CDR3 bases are TGTGCCAGCAGCCGAACTGAGACCCAGTACTTC.

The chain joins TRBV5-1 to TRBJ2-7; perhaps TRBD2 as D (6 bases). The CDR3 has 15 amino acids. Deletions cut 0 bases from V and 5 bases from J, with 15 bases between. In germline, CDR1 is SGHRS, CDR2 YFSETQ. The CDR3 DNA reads TGCGCCAGCAGCTTGGCCAAACTAGCTCGGGACGAGCAGTACTTC. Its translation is CASSLAKLARDEQYF. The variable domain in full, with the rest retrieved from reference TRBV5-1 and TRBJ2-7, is KAGVTQTPRYLIKTRGQQVTLSCSPISGHRSVSWYQQTPGQGLQFLFEYFSETQRNKGNFPGRFSGRQFSNSRSEMNVSTLELGDSALYLCASSLAKLARDEQYFGPGTRLTVT.

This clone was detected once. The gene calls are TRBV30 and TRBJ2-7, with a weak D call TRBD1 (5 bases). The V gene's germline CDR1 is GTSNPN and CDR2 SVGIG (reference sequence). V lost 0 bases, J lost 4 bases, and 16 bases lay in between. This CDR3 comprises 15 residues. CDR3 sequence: CAWSVQAWARYEQYF. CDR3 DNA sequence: TGTGCCTGGAGTGTACAGGCGTGGGCAAGGTACGAGCAGTACTTC.

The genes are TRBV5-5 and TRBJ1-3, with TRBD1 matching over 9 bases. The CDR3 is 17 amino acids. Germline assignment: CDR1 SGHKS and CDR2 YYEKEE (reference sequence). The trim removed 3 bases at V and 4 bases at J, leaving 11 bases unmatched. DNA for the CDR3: TGTGCCAGCAGCTCCATGTGGGGGACAGGGTCCGGAAACACCATATATTTT. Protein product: CASSSMWGTGSGNTIYF.

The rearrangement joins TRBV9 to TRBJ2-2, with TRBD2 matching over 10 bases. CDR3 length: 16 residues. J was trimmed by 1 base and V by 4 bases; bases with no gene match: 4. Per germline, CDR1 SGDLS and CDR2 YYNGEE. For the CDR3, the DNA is TGTGCCAGCAGCTTACGACTAGCGGGGAACACCGGGGAGCTGTTTTTT. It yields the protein CASSLRLAGNTGELFF.

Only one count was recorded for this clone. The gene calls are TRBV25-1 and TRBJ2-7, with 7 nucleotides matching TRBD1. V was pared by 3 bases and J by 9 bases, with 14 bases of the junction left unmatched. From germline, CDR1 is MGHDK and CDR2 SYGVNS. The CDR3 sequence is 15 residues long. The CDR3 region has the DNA TGTGCCAGCAGTGATCCGAACCGGGACAGCCGAGGGCAGTACTTC. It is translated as CASSDPNRDSRGQYF.

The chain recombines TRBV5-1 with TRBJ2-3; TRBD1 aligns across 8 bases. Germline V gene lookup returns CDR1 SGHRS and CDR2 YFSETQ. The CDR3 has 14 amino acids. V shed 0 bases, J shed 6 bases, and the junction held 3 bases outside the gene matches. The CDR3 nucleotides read TGCGCCAGCAGCTTGGACAGGGGGAGGGATACGCAGTATTTT. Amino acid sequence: CASSLDRGRDTQYF.

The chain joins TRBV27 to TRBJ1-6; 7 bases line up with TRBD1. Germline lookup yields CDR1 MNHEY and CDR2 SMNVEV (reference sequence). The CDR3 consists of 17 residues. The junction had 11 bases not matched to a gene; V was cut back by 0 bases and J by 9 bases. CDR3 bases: TGTGCCAGCAGTTTATCGGTAGAGGGGGCTGATGGTTCACCCCTCCACTTT. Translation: CASSLSVEGADGSPLHF.

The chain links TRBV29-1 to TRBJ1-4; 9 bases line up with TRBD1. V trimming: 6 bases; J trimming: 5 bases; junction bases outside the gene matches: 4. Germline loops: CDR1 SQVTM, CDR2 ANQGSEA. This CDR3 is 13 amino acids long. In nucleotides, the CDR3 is TGCAGCGTCATAGACAGGGGGAATGAAAAACTGTTTTTT. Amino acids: CSVIDRGNEKLFF.

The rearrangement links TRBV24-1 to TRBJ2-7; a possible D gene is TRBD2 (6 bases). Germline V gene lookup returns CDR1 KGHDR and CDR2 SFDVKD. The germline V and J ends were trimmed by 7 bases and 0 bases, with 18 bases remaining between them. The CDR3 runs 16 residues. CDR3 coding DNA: TGTGCCACCAGGATGGGACTCCTTAAGAGCTCCTACGAGCAGTACTTC. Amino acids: CATRMGLLKSSYEQYF.

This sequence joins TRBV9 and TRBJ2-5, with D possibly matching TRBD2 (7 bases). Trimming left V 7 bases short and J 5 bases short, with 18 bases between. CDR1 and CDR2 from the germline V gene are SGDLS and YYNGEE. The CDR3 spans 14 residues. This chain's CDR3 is CASAHLGGGETQYF. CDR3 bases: TGTGCCAGCGCCCACCTGGGGGGGGGCGAGACCCAGTACTTC.

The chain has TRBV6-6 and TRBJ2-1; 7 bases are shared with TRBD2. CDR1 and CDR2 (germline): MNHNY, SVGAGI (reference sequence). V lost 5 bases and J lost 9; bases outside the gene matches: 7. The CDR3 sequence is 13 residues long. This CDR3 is CASSRREYGEQFF. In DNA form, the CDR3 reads TGTGCCAGCAGTCGGCGGGAGTACGGTGAGCAGTTCTTC.

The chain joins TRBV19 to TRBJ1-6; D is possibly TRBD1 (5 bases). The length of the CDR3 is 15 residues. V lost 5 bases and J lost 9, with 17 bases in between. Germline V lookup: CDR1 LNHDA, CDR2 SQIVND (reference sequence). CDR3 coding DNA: TGTGCCAGTAGTCTAACCCCGGGGCCGGGTTCACCCCTCCACTTT. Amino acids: CASSLTPGPGSPLHF.

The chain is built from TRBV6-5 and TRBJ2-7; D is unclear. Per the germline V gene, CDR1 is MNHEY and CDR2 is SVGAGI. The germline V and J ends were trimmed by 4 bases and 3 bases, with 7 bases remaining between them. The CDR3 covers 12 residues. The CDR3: CASSSHYYEQYF. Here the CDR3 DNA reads TGTGCCAGCAGTTCGCACTACTACGAGCAGTACTTC.

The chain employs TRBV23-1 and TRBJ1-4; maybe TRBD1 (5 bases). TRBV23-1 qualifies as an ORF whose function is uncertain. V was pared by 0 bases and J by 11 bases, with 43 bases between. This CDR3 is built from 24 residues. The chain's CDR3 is CASSQSANPNRQRPEKRSFAKLFF. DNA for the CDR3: TGCGCCAGCAGTCAATCAGCCAACCCCAACAGGCAGAGGCCAGAAAAGCGGTCATTCGCGAAACTGTTTTTT.

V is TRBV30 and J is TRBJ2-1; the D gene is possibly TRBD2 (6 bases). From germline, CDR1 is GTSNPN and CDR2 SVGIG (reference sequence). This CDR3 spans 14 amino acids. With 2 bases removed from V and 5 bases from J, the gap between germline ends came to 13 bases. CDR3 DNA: TGTGCCTGGAGTATAGGACCTAGCGACAATGAGCAGTTCTTC. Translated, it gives CAWSIGPSDNEQFF.

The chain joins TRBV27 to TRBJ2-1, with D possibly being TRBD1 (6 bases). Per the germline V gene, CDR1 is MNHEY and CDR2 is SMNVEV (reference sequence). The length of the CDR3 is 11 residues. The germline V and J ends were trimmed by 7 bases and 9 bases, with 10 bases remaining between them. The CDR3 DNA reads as TGTGCCAGCACCTCAGGGGTTGAGCAGTTCTTC. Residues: CASTSGVEQFF.